This T cell receptor beta chain was documented in a study of shared clonotypes between healthy human individuals. This CDR3 comprises 17 residues. The ends were cut back, 5 bases at V and 3 bases at J, with 22 bases in the middle. Germline CDR1 and CDR2: LNHDA and SQIVND (reference sequence). CD4+ cells yielded CD45RA+ naive and CD45RA-negative memory subsets. Profiling relied on immunoSEQ multiplex PCR, and the TCRdb table lists in-frame clones only, not all of them. The top ten clones hold roughly 0.36% of a sample with roughly 2,500,000 clones, approximately 94% of them seen once. The clonotype originates from a man aged 18 to 29 in good health. Some clones in this sample may be carry-over from other donors' samples. The chain carries TRBV19 and TRBJ1-2; tentatively, D is TRBD1 (6 bases). Material: naive CD4+ T cells from PBMCs. This sample's subset: CD45RA+ positively selected. The chain's CDR3 is CASSPGAGIGEYYGYTF. The CDR3 DNA sequence: TGTGCCAGTAGTCCGGGGGCAGGGATCGGGGAGTACTATGGCTACACCTTC.